This T cell receptor beta chain was recovered during a study of blood T cell repertoires in COVID-19. For the study at large: Acute and convalescent COVID-19 specimens originated in the United States, Italy and Spain. The cDNA or gDNA used as material had been derived from T cells, B-cell-depleted T cells, or PBMCs.

Authors' data handling: It was from reference gene primer amplification that nucleated cell counts were estimated. Data came from immunoSEQ multiplex PCR; TCRdb stores just in-frame clones and leaves some out. V, J and clone size are those of that table, while D and trimming were read from the DNA. Here the sample spans some 35,000 clones, around nine tenths being singletons. Germline values: CDR1 SGHRS, CDR2 YFSETQ. After removal of 1 base from V and 8 bases from J, the junction contained 5 bases not matched to a gene. CDR3 size: 15 residues. Sequenced input: peripheral blood. The receptor's source is a man between 65 and 79 years old with acute or convalescent COVID-19. The chain recombines TRBV5-1 with TRBJ1-4, with 10 bases aligning to TRBD1. CDR3 region: CASSLWGQGNEKLFF. The CDR3 nucleotides are TGCGCCAGCAGCTTGTGGGGACAGGGGAACGAAAAACTGTTTTTT.